One sample yielded the 8 T cell receptor beta chains listed below, sequenced in a study of blood T cell repertoires in COVID-19. The table came from immunoSEQ multiplex PCR; TCRdb's copy has only in-frame clones and leaves some out. The profile shows about 150,000 clones, more than 65% of them singletons. Sequencing was performed on peripheral blood. The receptors were sampled from a woman aged 50 to 60 with acute or convalescent COVID-19.

This sequence joins TRBV7-9 and TRBJ2-7, with a possible D match to TRBD2 (6 bases). CDR3 length equals 13 residues. From germline, CDR1 is SEHNR and CDR2 FQNEAQ (reference sequence). The V gene lost 3 bases and the J gene lost 5 bases, with 11 bases spanning the gap. CDR3 sequence (DNA): TGTGCCAGCAGCTTTGGGACTTTGAACGAGCAGTACTTC. This sequence encodes CASSFGTLNEQYF. The full variable domain, rest sourced from reference TRBV7-9 and TRBJ2-7, is DTGVSQNPRHKITKRGQNVTFRCDPISEHNRLYWYRQTLGQGPEFLTYFQNEAQLEKSRLLSDRFSAERPKGSFSTLEIQRTEQGDSAMYLCASSFGTLNEQYFGPGTRLTVT.

V is TRBV7-2 and J is TRBJ2-7; D remains unclear. CDR3 size: 13 residues. V was shortened by 8 bases and J by 7 bases, with 18 bases between the two germline ends. CDR1 is SGHTA and CDR2 is FQGNSA in the germline V gene. CDR3 residues: CASGFKTGWEQYF. The CDR3, as DNA: TGTGCCAGCGGGTTTAAAACGGGTTGGGAGCAGTACTTC.

This chain connects TRBV7-2 to TRBJ1-5; D is possibly TRBD1 (5 bases). V lost 1 base and J lost 4, with 11 bases in between. In germline, CDR1 is SGHTA, CDR2 FQGNSA. The CDR3 extends over 15 amino acids. The CDR3 nucleotides read TGTGCCAGCAGCTTAGGCAGGGTGGGGAATCAGCCCCAGCATTTT. Amino acids: CASSLGRVGNQPQHF.

In its sample, this clone was seen a few times. The chain has TRBV2 and TRBJ2-1, with TRBD2 matching 13 bases. The CDR3 spans 16 residues. J was trimmed by 9 bases and V by 6 bases; bases with no gene match: 11. Germline assignment: CDR1 SNHLY and CDR2 FYNNEI. CDR3: CASSPGILAGGSEQFF. Here the CDR3 DNA reads TGTGCCAGCAGCCCTGGGATACTAGCGGGAGGGAGTGAGCAGTTCTTC.

The rearrangement uses TRBV5-1 and TRBJ2-3; the D gene is possibly TRBD1 (6 bases). The CDR3 contains 15 residues. Between the trimmed V and J ends, which lost 3 bases and 0 bases, there was a span of 11 bases. The germline V gene has CDR1 SGHRS and CDR2 YFSETQ. CDR3 region: CASSSGQTSTDTQYF. DNA for the CDR3: TGCGCCAGCAGCTCCGGACAGACTAGCACAGATACGCAGTATTTT.

This rearrangement joins TRBV5-1 to TRBJ2-7; TRBD1 aligns across 7 bases. There are 14 residues in the CDR3. Looked up from germline, CDR1 is SGHRS and CDR2 is YFSETQ. The junction had 7 bases not matched to a gene; V was cut back by 4 bases and J by 3 bases. The CDR3 loop reads CASSGRQGNYEQYF. DNA of the CDR3: TGCGCCAGCAGCGGAAGACAGGGAAACTACGAGCAGTACTTC.

V is TRBV2 and J is TRBJ1-4, with a weak D call TRBD1 (6 bases). The CDR3 has 14 amino acids. Germline-derived CDR1 and CDR2 are SNHLY and FYNNEI. Trimming shortened V by 5 bases and J by 8 bases, and 15 bases separated the two germline ends. The CDR3 region has the DNA TGTGCCAGCAGTCGAACAGGGTATAGAGAAAAACTGTTTTTT. Amino acid sequence: CASSRTGYREKLFF.

This clone was observed once. This sequence joins TRBV28 and TRBJ1-1; D may be TRBD1 (6 bases). V dropped 6 bases and J dropped 0 bases, with 17 bases sitting between them. Germline V CDR1 and CDR2: MDHEN, SYDVKM. The CDR3 runs to 16 residues. The CDR3, as DNA: TGTGCCAGCAGGAAAGGGGGTCGGGCCATGAACACTGAAGCTTTCTTT. Encoded protein: CASRKGGRAMNTEAFF.